Reported below is one TCR beta chain. The sample is drawn from a study of blood T cell repertoires in COVID-19. On the study more broadly: Spain, Italy and the United States supplied samples that represented acute and convalescent COVID-19. T cells, B-cell-depleted T cells, or PBMCs provided the cDNA or gDNA that served as material.

Method: immunoSEQ multiplex PCR; TCRdb's copy keeps in-frame clones and lacks some. The sample consists of 150,000 to 200,000 clones, over 75% of them appearing once. CDR1 is SGHRS, CDR2 YFSETQ, per germline. Trimming took 0 bases from V and 6 from J, leaving 10 bases between them. CDR3 length equals 15 residues. Grouping used clinical history reported by participants in a survey and questionnaire. Symptom resolution, clearance, or two negative PCRs marked the recovered donors of Cohort 3. The specimen was PBMCs or T cells enriched from blood (not recorded which). The clonotype originates from a man over 45 who had recovered from COVID-19. The chain combines TRBV5-1 with TRBJ1-6; D is ambiguous. This CDR3 reads CASSLDGGSNSPLHF. The CDR3 nucleotides are TGCGCCAGCAGCTTGGATGGCGGATCTAATTCACCCCTCCACTTT.